A selection of T cell receptor beta chains follows, all from one sample in a study of identical twins. TCRdb analysed the 5' RACE reads with MiXCR anew, one entry per CDR3 protein. The sample has approximately 250,000 distinct CDR3 sequences, 6.5% seen once. The same sample was also used in a study of T cells expressing NK-cell markers.

Material: CD8+ T cells sorted from blood. These receptors all stem from a woman between 18 and 29 years old in good health. The CDR3 runs from the conserved cysteine through the conserved F or W. The D gene is left open where the match is weak. The listing skips clone size in some rows; elsewhere it reads once, few, many or a size class.

CDR3aa: CASSSTTGPNTIYF
CDR3nt: TGTGCCAGCAGTTCTACAACGGGACCTAACACCATATATTTT
abundance: NA
v_gene: TRBV12-3/TRBV12-4
j_gene: TRBJ1-3
len: 14
d_gene: NA

CDR3aa: CASSLRRGLETDTQYF
CDR3nt: TGTGCCAGCAGTTTACGCCGGGGGTTAGAGACAGATACGCAGTATTTT
abundance: few
v_gene: TRBV27
j_gene: TRBJ2-3
len: 16
d_gene: NA

CDR3aa: CASSSLNPGYTF
CDR3nt: TGTGCCAGCAGTTCACTGAACCCTGGCTACACCTTC
abundance: few
v_gene: TRBV7-8
j_gene: TRBJ1-2
len: 12
d_gene: NA

CDR3aa: CASSYGRMSSPQYF
CDR3nt: TGTGCCAGCAGCTATGGGAGAATGAGCAGCCCGCAGTACTTC
abundance: NA
v_gene: TRBV11-3
j_gene: TRBJ2-7
len: 14
d_gene: NA

CDR3aa: CAISFDVPTGREQYF
CDR3nt: TGTGCCATCAGTTTCGACGTACCTACAGGGCGCGAGCAGTACTTC
abundance: few
v_gene: TRBV10-3
j_gene: TRBJ2-7
len: 15
d_gene: NA

CDR3aa: CASSPGLVTEAFF
CDR3nt: TGTGCCAGCAGTCCAGGCCTGGTCACTGAAGCTTTCTTT
abundance: NA
v_gene: TRBV27
j_gene: TRBJ1-1
len: 13
d_gene: NA

CDR3aa: CASSVGNDEQFF
CDR3nt: TGTGCCAGCAGCGTAGGGAATGATGAGCAGTTCTTC
abundance: NA
v_gene: TRBV9
j_gene: TRBJ2-1
len: 12
d_gene: NA

CDR3aa: CASSPGSGTRADTQYF
CDR3nt: TGCGCCAGCAGCCCCGGTAGCGGGACCCGAGCAGATACGCAGTATTTT
abundance: NA
v_gene: TRBV5-1
j_gene: TRBJ2-3
len: 16
d_gene: TRBD2

CDR3aa: CASSFGQPNYGYTF
CDR3nt: TGTGCCAGCAGCTTTGGACAGCCCAACTATGGCTACACCTTC
abundance: many
v_gene: TRBV5-6
j_gene: TRBJ1-2
len: 14
d_gene: NA

CDR3aa: CSAPGPGQGAWEQYF
CDR3nt: TGCAGTGCCCCCGGTCCCGGACAGGGGGCCTGGGAGCAGTACTTC
abundance: few
v_gene: TRBV20-1
j_gene: TRBJ2-7
len: 15
d_gene: TRBD1

CDR3aa: CSVDGDQRGGYTF
CDR3nt: TGCAGCGTGGACGGGGACCAGAGGGGTGGCTACACCTTC
abundance: NA
v_gene: TRBV29-1
j_gene: TRBJ1-2
len: 13
d_gene: NA

CDR3aa: CASTEGFYNSPLHF
CDR3nt: TGCGCCAGCACTGAAGGCTTCTATAATTCACCCCTCCACTTT
abundance: NA
v_gene: TRBV5-1
j_gene: TRBJ1-6
len: 14
d_gene: NA

CDR3aa: CASSFPTSGSLNEQFF
CDR3nt: TGTGCCAGCAGCTTCCCGACTAGCGGGAGTCTTAATGAGCAGTTCTTC
abundance: few
v_gene: TRBV7-9
j_gene: TRBJ2-1
len: 16
d_gene: TRBD2